This TCR beta chain was recorded in a study of blood T cell repertoires in COVID-19. Study overall: The samples span acute and convalescent COVID-19 from the United States, Italy and Spain. PBMCs, B-cell-depleted T cells, or T cells were the source of the cDNA or gDNA that made up the material.

This CDR3 is built from 16 residues. Germline loops: CDR1 LGHDT, CDR2 YNNKEL (reference sequence). Trimming cost V 4 bases and J 9 bases; bases outside gene matches: 12. This clone was detected a few times. In the original analysis: Estimation of nucleated cell counts relied on the amplification of reference gene primers. Measured with immunoSEQ multiplex PCR; TCRdb has only the in-frame clones, and not every one. V and J calls and clone size are copied from that table; D and trimming were computed from the DNA. The sample consists of 5,500 to 6,000 clones, 86% of them appearing once. The sequenced material came from peripheral blood. This TCR was sampled from a human donor in a cohort sampled during active COVID-19. V and J are TRBV3-1 (or the pseudogene TRBV3-2) and TRBJ2-1; 10 bases match TRBD2. The CDR3: CASSRQSGGAPPEQFF. The DNA of the CDR3 is TGTGCCAGCAGCCGTCAGAGCGGGGGGGCTCCTCCTGAGCAGTTCTTC.